What follows are 21 T cell receptor beta chains derived from one specimen sequenced in a study of blood T cell repertoires in COVID-19. This table comes from immunoSEQ multiplex PCR, and its TCRdb copy is limited to in-frame clones, with some not included. The sample yields roughly 160,000 clones, around nine tenths seen once. The specimen was peripheral blood. The receptors stem from a woman of 80 years or more with COVID-19, enrolled during active disease.

V gene TRBV4-3 combines with J gene TRBJ2-7; possible D gene TRBD1, 6 bases. CDR1 LGHNA and CDR2 YSLEER come from the germline V gene. The CDR3 has 15 amino acids. Trimming shortened V by 0 bases and J by 4 bases, and 13 bases separated the two germline ends. Here the CDR3 DNA reads TGCGCCAGCAGCCAAGAAAGGGACAATCGTTACGAGCAGTACTTC. Protein sequence: CASSQERDNRYEQYF.

The rearrangement uses TRBV5-4 and TRBJ1-4; D is possibly TRBD1 (6 bases). The V gene lost 4 bases and the J gene lost 3 bases, with 10 bases spanning the gap. CDR1 is SGHNT and CDR2 is YYREEE in the germline V gene (reference sequence). The CDR3 runs 14 residues. The CDR3 sequence is CASSPDSSNEKLFF. The CDR3 DNA follows: TGTGCCAGCAGCCCGGACAGCTCTAATGAAAAACTGTTTTTT.

This chain links TRBV5-5 with TRBJ1-3; D is ambiguous. Trimming removed 4 bases from V and 2 bases from J, with 16 bases in between. This CDR3 spans 16 amino acids. Germline CDR1 is SGHKS and CDR2 is YYEKEE (reference sequence). CDR3 coding DNA: TGTGCCAGCAGCCCAGGACCCGGAGGGACTGGAAACACCATATATTTT. Translated, it gives CASSPGPGGTGNTIYF.

This chain links TRBV28 with TRBJ2-7; the D gene is possibly TRBD1 (6 bases). The CDR3 runs to 11 residues. Germline CDR1 and CDR2: MDHEN and SYDVKM. The V and J ends lost 8 bases and 3 bases respectively, with 8 bases between them. In DNA form, the CDR3 reads TGTGCCAGCGGGGGCTTCTACGAGCAGTACTTC. Its translation is CASGGFYEQYF.

In its sample, this clone was seen a few times. The rearrangement joins TRBV6-2 or TRBV6-3 to TRBJ2-5; 13 bases are shared with TRBD2. The CDR3 length is 19 residues. CDR1 MNHEY and CDR2 SVGEGT come from the germline V gene. The junction had 10 bases not matched to a gene; V was cut back by 3 bases and J by 0 bases. As DNA, the CDR3 is TGTGCCAGCAGTTATCGGACTAGCGGGAGTGGGGGGTACCAAGAGACCCAGTACTTC. Its protein product is CASSYRTSGSGGYQETQYF.

Here the CDR3 reads CASSQWQGNTEAFF. CDR3 DNA: TGTGCCAGCAGCCAATGGCAGGGGAACACTGAAGCTTTCTTT. This chain connects TRBV3-1 (or the pseudogene TRBV3-2) to TRBJ1-1; D might be TRBD1 (5 bases). The CDR3 runs to 14 residues. V gave up 2 bases and J gave up 1 base, with 8 bases separating them. The germline V gene encodes CDR1 LGHDT and CDR2 YNNKEL (reference sequence).

The rearrangement uses TRBV9 and TRBJ2-1; 10 bases line up with TRBD2. With V trimmed by 0 bases and J by 5 bases, 5 bases remained unmatched. The length of the CDR3 is 16 residues. Germline CDR1 reads SGDLS; CDR2 reads YYNGEE. The CDR3 DNA reads as TGTGCCAGCAGCGTAGCTGGGACTAGCGCTGACAATGAGCAGTTCTTC. Amino acid sequence: CASSVAGTSADNEQFF.

This chain uses TRBV10-3 with TRBJ2-7; 10 bases are shared with TRBD2. Per germline, CDR1 ENHRY and CDR2 SYGVKD. CDR3 length equals 18 residues. V shed 8 bases and J 3 bases; nucleotides not matched to a gene: 19. CDR3 DNA sequence: TGTGCCATCTGGAAGTTAGCGGGAGGACTAATTACCTACTACGAGCAGTACTTC. Translated: CAIWKLAGGLITYYEQYF.

The V call is TRBV6-2 or TRBV6-3, the J call TRBJ2-1; D perhaps matches TRBD2 (5 bases). Germline V gene lookup returns CDR1 MNHEY and CDR2 SVGEGT. This CDR3 is built from 12 residues. Trimming cost V 4 bases and J 15 bases, with 16 bases left between them. The CDR3 is CASSFILARPFF. The DNA of the CDR3 is TGTGCCAGCAGTTTCATCCTAGCTAGGCCGTTCTTC.

The chain uses TRBV7-2 and TRBJ1-3, with D perhaps matching TRBD1 (5 bases). This CDR3 is 13 amino acids long. Germline loops: CDR1 SGHTA, CDR2 FQGNSA. The V end was cut by 5 bases, the J end by 7 bases, with 12 bases between. CDR3 sequence: CASSNGGVNTIYF. The CDR3, as DNA: TGTGCCAGCAGCAATGGAGGGGTCAACACCATATATTTT.

The chain links TRBV7-2 to TRBJ2-7; 13 nucleotides line up with TRBD2. V lost 7 bases, J lost 2 bases, and 2 bases stayed unmatched. The CDR3 length is 14 residues. CDR1 is SGHTA, CDR2 FQGNSA, per germline. In nucleotides, the CDR3 is TGTGCCAGCACCGGGACTAGCGGGGCCTACGAGCAGTACTTC. It translates to CASTGTSGAYEQYF.

This clone turned up a few times. This sequence joins TRBV9 and TRBJ1-1; D perhaps matches TRBD1 (5 bases). Per the germline V gene, CDR1 is SGDLS and CDR2 is YYNGEE. Trimming left V 4 bases short and J 10 bases short, with 17 bases between. The CDR3 spans 13 residues. Here the CDR3 reads CASSTGGRAGAFF. The CDR3 bases are TGTGCCAGCAGCACCGGGGGTAGGGCAGGAGCTTTCTTT.

Worth noting for this clone: Other DNA sequences from this sample encode an identical CDR3 as well. This CDR3 is CATSDLGGYGYTF. Here the CDR3 DNA reads TGTGCCACCAGTGATTTAGGAGGGTATGGCTACACCTTC. The genes are TRBV24-1 and TRBJ1-2; no reliable D call. The CDR3 loop spans 13 amino acids. Germline V gene lookup returns CDR1 KGHDR and CDR2 SFDVKD. V gave up 1 base and J gave up 5 bases, with 7 bases separating them.

The chain uses TRBV5-1 and TRBJ2-1; 12 bases are a match to TRBD2. Trimming cost V 3 bases and J 1 base; bases outside gene matches: 2. Germline values: CDR1 SGHRS, CDR2 YFSETQ. The CDR3 length is 16 residues. The CDR3 reads CASSSGTSGSYNEQFF. CDR3 nucleotides: TGCGCCAGCAGCTCAGGGACTAGCGGGTCCTACAATGAGCAGTTCTTC. The variable domain in full, completed from reference TRBV5-1 and TRBJ2-1, reads KAGVTQTPRYLIKTRGQQVTLSCSPISGHRSVSWYQQTPGQGLQFLFEYFSETQRNKGNFPGRFSGRQFSNSRSEMNVSTLELGDSALYLCASSSGTSGSYNEQFFGPGTRLTVL.

Only one count was recorded for this clone. The gene calls are TRBV9 and TRBJ1-5, with D tentatively TRBD1 (6 bases). V lost 4 bases, J lost 7 bases, and 21 bases lay in between. Germline V gene lookup returns CDR1 SGDLS and CDR2 YYNGEE. CDR3 length: 16 residues. CDR3 in DNA: TGTGCCAGCAGCCTAGCGGACAGCCCGGGGGGGCAGCCCCAGCATTTT. Amino acids: CASSLADSPGGQPQHF. The full variable domain, completed using reference TRBV9 and TRBJ1-5, is DSGVTQTPKHLITATGQRVTLRCSPRSGDLSVYWYQQSLDQGLQFLIQYYNGEERAKGNILERFSAQQFPDLHSELNLSSLELGDSALYFCASSLADSPGGQPQHFGDGTRLSIL.

This clone was seen once. The chain employs TRBV5-5 and TRBJ2-3; maybe TRBD2 (5 bases). CDR1 and CDR2 (germline): SGHKS, YYEKEE (reference sequence). The CDR3 loop spans 13 amino acids. The ends were cut back, 0 bases at V and 6 bases at J, with 8 bases in the middle. The CDR3 is CASSLAGRDTQYF. The CDR3 region has the DNA TGTGCCAGCAGCTTGGCGGGAAGGGATACGCAGTATTTT.

The chain employs TRBV28 and TRBJ2-1; D is possibly TRBD2 (6 bases). The V end was cut by 6 bases, the J end by 7 bases, with 13 bases between. Germline CDR1 and CDR2: MDHEN and SYDVKM. The CDR3 runs to 13 residues. CDR3 residues: CASRASARNEQFF. The CDR3 DNA follows: TGTGCCAGCAGGGCTAGCGCGAGAAATGAGCAGTTCTTC. Based on the CDR3 plus reference TRBV28 and TRBJ2-1, the full variable domain is DVKVTQSSRYLVKRTGEKVFLECVQDMDHENMFWYRQDPGLGLRLIYFSYDVKMKEKGDIPEGYSVSREKKERFSLILESASTNQTSMYLCASRASARNEQFFGPGTRLTVL.

The chain is built from TRBV6-5 and TRBJ2-4; D perhaps matches TRBD2 (5 bases). Between the trimmed V and J ends, which lost 7 bases and 6 bases, there was a span of 19 bases. This CDR3 comprises 15 residues. Per germline, CDR1 MNHEY and CDR2 SVGAGI. The CDR3 loop reads CASTGSPYAGNIQYF. The CDR3 DNA follows: TGTGCCAGCACGGGGAGCCCTTACGCGGGAAACATTCAGTACTTC.

CDR3 loop: CASSQRFNRGYEQYF. The CDR3 nucleotides are TGCGCCAGCAGCCAACGATTCAACCGGGGCTACGAGCAGTACTTC. This sequence joins TRBV4-3 and TRBJ2-7; perhaps TRBD2 as D (5 bases). Germline CDR1 is LGHNA and CDR2 is YSLEER. There are 15 residues in the CDR3. The V and J ends lost 2 bases and 3 bases respectively, with 14 bases between them.

This clone has just a few counts. The chain joins TRBV6-5 to TRBJ1-6; D might be TRBD1 (6 bases). The V gene's germline CDR1 is MNHEY and CDR2 SVGAGI. The CDR3 sequence is 15 residues long. Trimming pared 6 bases from V and 8 bases from J, leaving 17 bases between. CDR3 sequence (DNA): TGTGCCAGCAGCTACGGCCGCAGGGGAGATTCACCCCTCCACTTT. Translated, it gives CASSYGRRGDSPLHF.

The J gene is TRBJ2-7, the V gene TRBV6-2 or TRBV6-3; D may be TRBD1 (5 bases). Germline CDR1 and CDR2: MNHEY and SVGEGT. Trimming took 5 bases from V and 0 from J, leaving 8 bases between them. The CDR3 sequence is 13 residues long. CDR3 coding DNA: TGTGCCAGCAGTGTTACAGGCTCCTACGAGCAGTACTTC. Amino acids: CASSVTGSYEQYF.